This T cell receptor (beta chain) stems from a study of blood T cell repertoires in COVID-19 (dated by TCRdb to the early 2020s). For the study in its entirety: Samples from collaborators originated in the United States, Italy and Spain and spanned both the acute and convalescent phases of COVID-19. The repertoires were released in a freely available public database meant as a resource for research on the immune response to SARS-CoV-2. Subjects who had been exposed to COVID-19, were actively infected with it, or had recovered from it provided the deeply sampled blood TCRbeta repertoires that made up the dataset. Samples were obtained from the ongoing ImmuneRACE study (first 160 participants) and from some 1,300 subjects provided by 6 global collaborators. The prospective study material was composed of cDNA or gDNA derived from T cells, B-cell-depleted T cells, or PBMCs. A de-identified subject ID, COVID-19 status, age in years and sex were almost always included in the sample metadata. Where HLA class I and class II types were available, the types were taken from metadata supplied by the sample provider, not from assay-based typing. The paper's findings and limits, for the study overall: The quantity of clinical and demographic metadata differed by source and by participant and was supplied without curation.

TCRbeta CDR3 regions were amplified from genomic DNA using the immunoSEQ Assay, a bias-controlled multiplex PCR. The source study handled its data this way. Within the assay, amplification of reference gene primers was used to estimate how many nucleated cells each sample contained. To quantify the absolute abundance of each unique TCRbeta CDR3 rearrangement, sequence reads were collapsed and filtered. For each sample, productive Simpson clonality was calculated as the square root of Simpson's diversity index over productive rearrangements. What TCRdb holds here is the immuneACCESS table cut down to in-frame rearrangements. Part of the clones is not present; checked against another copy, under half of the missing clones reflect an unresolved V gene, and the others are unexplained. The D gene and trimming were derived from the DNA, and the V and J assignments and clone size from that table. In this sample the table shows around 100,000 clones, 65% to 90% of which occur a single time. The ten top clones hold 2% to 3% of the sample.

Note on this clone: Its antigen remains undetermined. No base quality values were provided; no much bigger clone lies one nucleotide off.

In the prospective study, participants were roughly 18 to 100 years old, resided in about two dozen geographic areas of the United States, and were enrolled through a virtual design. In the prospective study, participants were assigned to cohorts based on the clinical history participants reported in a screening survey and a study questionnaire. For ImmuneRACE Cohort 3, a participant was defined as recovered based on two consecutive negative NP/OP PCR tests, clearance by a healthcare professional, or resolution of symptoms. Each participant in the prospective study had whole blood, serum and a nasopharyngeal or oropharyngeal swab collected by mobile phlebotomists. Participants in the prospective study had the option to provide additional blood draws and questionnaires over an approximately 2-month period. Prospective study blood samples were shipped either frozen or at room temperature before DNA extraction.

This sequence was found in a woman between 45 and 65 years old who had recovered from COVID-19. The sequenced material came from PBMCs or T cells enriched from blood (not recorded which).

The DNA is TGTGCCATCAGGGGGACAAGGACCTACGAGCAGTACTTC. Translated, it gives CAIRGTRTYEQYF. Rearrangement joined TRBV10-3 to TRBJ2-7, and TRBD1 may be the D gene, going by 6 matching bases. V is shortened by 6 bases, J by 2 bases, and the region joining them spans 11 bases. The cysteine opens and the phenylalanine closes a CDR3 of 13 amino acids. Only the CDR3 portion is preserved as DNA: 39 bases, with reading frame beginning at the first base. The germline V gene provides CDR1 ENHRY and CDR2 SYGVKD.